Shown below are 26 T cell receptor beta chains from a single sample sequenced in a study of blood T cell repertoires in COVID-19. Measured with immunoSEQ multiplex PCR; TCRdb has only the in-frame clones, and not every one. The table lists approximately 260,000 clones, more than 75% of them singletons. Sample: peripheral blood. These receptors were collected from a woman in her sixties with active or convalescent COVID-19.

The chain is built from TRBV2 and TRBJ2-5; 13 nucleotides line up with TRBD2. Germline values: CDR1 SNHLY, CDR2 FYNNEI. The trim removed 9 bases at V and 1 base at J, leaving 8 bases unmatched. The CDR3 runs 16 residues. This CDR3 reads CASPGLAGFGQETQYF. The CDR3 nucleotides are TGTGCCAGTCCGGGACTAGCGGGGTTTGGCCAAGAGACCCAGTACTTC.

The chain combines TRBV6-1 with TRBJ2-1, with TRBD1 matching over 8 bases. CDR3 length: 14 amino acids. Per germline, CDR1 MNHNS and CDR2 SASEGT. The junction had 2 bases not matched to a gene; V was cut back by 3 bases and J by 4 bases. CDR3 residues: CASSEGQDYNEQFF. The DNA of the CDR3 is TGTGCCAGCAGTGAGGGACAGGATTACAATGAGCAGTTCTTC.

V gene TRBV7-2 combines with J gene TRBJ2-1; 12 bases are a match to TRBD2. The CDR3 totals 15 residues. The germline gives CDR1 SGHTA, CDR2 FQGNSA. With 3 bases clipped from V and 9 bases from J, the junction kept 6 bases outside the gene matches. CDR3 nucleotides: TGTGCCAGCAGCTTGCCTAGCGGGGGGGCTATTGAGCAGTTCTTC. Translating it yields CASSLPSGGAIEQFF.

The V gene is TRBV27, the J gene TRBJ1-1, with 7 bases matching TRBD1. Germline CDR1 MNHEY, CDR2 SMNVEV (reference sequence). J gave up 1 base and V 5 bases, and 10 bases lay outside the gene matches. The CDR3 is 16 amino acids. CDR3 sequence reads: CASSPILRGWNTEAFF. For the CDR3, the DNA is TGTGCCAGCAGTCCCATCCTCAGGGGGTGGAACACTGAAGCTTTCTTT.

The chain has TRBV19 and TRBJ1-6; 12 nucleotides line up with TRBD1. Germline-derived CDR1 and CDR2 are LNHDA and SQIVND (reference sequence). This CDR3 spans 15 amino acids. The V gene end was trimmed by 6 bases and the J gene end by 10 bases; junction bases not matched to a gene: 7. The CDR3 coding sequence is TGTGCCAGTAGGCCTCCCGGGACAGGGGGCTCACCCCTCCACTTT. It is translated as CASRPPGTGGSPLHF.

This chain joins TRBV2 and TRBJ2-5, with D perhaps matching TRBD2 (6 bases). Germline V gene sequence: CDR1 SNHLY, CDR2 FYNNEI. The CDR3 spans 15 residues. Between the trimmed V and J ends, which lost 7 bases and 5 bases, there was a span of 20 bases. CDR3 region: CASNRDSPGLETQYF. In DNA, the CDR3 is TGTGCCAGCAATAGGGACTCCCCAGGGTTGGAGACCCAGTACTTC.

The CDR3 spells CASSLSAYEQYF. The CDR3, as DNA: TGTGCCAGCAGCTTATCCGCCTACGAGCAGTACTTC. The J gene is TRBJ2-7, the V gene TRBV7-2; D is unclear. V was shortened by 2 bases and J by 2 bases, with 4 bases between the two germline ends. The CDR3 extends over 12 amino acids. CDR1 SGHTA and CDR2 FQGNSA come from the germline V gene.

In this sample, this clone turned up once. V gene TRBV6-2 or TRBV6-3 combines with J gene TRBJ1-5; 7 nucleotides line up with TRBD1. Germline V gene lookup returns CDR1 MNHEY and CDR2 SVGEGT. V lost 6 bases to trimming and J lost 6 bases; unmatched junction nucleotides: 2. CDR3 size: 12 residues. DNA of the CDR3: TGTGCCAGCAGCGACAGGGCTCAGCCCCAGCATTTT. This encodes CASSDRAQPQHF.

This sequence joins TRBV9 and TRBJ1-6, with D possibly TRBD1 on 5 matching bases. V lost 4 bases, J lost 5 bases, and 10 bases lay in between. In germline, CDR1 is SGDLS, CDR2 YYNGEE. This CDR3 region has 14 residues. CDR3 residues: CASSPRQNNSPLHF. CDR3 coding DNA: TGTGCCAGCAGCCCACGACAGAATAATTCACCCCTCCACTTT.

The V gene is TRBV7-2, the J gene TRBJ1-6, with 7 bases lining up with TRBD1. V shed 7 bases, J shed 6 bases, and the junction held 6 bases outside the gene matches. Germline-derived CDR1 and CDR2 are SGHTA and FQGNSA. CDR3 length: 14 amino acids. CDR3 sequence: CASTPTGRNSPLHF. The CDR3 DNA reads TGTGCCAGCACACCGACAGGGCGTAATTCACCCCTCCACTTT.

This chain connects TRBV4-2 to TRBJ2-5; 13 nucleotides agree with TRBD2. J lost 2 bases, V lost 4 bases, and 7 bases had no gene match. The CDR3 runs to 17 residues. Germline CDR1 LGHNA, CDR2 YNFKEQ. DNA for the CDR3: TGTGCCAGCAGCCCCTCGACTAGCGGGGGGCAGCAAGAGACCCAGTACTTC. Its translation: CASSPSTSGGQQETQYF.

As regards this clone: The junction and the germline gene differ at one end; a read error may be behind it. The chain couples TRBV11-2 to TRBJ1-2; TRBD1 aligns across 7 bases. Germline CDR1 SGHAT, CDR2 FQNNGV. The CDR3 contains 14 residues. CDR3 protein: CASSLDRNLGQRVF. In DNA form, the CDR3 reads TGTGCCAGCAGCTTAGATAGGAACTTGGGACAGAGGGTCTTC.

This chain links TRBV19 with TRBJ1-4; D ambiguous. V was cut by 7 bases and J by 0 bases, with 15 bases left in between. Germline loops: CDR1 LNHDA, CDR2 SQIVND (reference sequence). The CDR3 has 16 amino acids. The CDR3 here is CASTTEHVATNEKLFF. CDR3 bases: TGTGCCAGTACCACTGAGCACGTTGCAACTAATGAAAAACTGTTTTTT.

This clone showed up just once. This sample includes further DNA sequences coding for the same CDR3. The CDR3 DNA reads TGCGCCAGCAGCTTGGTGGCAGGGGACACTGAAGCTTTCTTT. It yields the protein CASSLVAGDTEAFF. The chain links TRBV5-1 to TRBJ1-1; a possible D gene is TRBD1 (6 bases). The CDR3 totals 14 residues. Germline values: CDR1 SGHRS, CDR2 YFSETQ. V lost 0 bases and J 3 bases, leaving 9 bases between the germline ends.

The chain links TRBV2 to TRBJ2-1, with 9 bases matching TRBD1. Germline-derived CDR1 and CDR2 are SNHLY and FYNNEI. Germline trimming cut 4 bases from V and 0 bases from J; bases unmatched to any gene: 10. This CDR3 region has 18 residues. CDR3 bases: TGTGCCAGCAGTGGGGAGGGACAGGGTCGTAACTCCTACAATGAGCAGTTCTTC. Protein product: CASSGEGQGRNSYNEQFF.

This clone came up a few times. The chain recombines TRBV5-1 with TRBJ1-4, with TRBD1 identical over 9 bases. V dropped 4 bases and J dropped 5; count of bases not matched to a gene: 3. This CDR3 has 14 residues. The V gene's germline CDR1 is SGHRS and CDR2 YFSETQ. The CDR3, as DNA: TGCGCCAGCAGCAAGACAGGGGGGAATGAAAAACTGTTTTTT. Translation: CASSKTGGNEKLFF.

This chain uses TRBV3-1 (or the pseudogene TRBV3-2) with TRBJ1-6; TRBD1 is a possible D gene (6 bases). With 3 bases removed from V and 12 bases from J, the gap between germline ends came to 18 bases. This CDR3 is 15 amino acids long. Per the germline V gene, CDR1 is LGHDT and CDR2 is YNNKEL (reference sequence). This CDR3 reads CASSHRTARGGPLHF. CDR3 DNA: TGTGCCAGCAGCCACCGGACAGCCCGCGGGGGACCCCTCCACTTT.

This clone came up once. CDR3 bases: TGCAGCGTTGCGGGGGGCAGGTCCTACGAGCAGTACTTC. This codes for CSVAGGRSYEQYF. The chain links TRBV29-1 to TRBJ2-7; D possibly corresponds to TRBD2 (7 bases). CDR1 and CDR2 from the germline V gene are SQVTM and ANQGSEA. The CDR3 is 13 residues long. Trimming took 4 bases from V and 1 from J, leaving 11 bases between them.

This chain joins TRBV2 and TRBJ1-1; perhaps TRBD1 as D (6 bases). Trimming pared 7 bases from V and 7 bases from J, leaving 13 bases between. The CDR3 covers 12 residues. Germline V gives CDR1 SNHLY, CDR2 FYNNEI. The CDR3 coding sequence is TGTGCCAGCAATCAGGGGACCCTTGAAGCTTTCTTT. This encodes CASNQGTLEAFF. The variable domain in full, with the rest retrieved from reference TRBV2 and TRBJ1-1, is EPEVTQTPSHQVTQMGQEVILRCVPISNHLYFYWYRQILGQKVEFLVSFYNNEISEKSEIFDDQFSVERPDGSNFTLKIRSTKLEDSAMYFCASNQGTLEAFFGQGTRLTVV.

The CDR3 region is CASSQGTDPGGQYF. The CDR3 DNA is TGTGCCAGCAGCCAAGGGACAGACCCCGGGGGGCAGTATTTT. This chain connects TRBV27 to TRBJ2-3; D might be TRBD1 (7 bases). CDR1 MNHEY and CDR2 SMNVEV come from the germline V gene (reference sequence). The CDR3 loop spans 14 amino acids. Trimming pared 6 bases from V and 11 bases from J, leaving 21 bases between.

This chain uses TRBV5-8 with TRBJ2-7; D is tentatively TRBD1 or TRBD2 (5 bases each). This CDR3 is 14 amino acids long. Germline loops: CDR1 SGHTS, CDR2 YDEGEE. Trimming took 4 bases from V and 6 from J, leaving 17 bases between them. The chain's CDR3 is CASSLGRVGSEQYF. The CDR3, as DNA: TGTGCCAGCAGCCTGGGACGGGTTGGTTCCGAGCAGTACTTC.

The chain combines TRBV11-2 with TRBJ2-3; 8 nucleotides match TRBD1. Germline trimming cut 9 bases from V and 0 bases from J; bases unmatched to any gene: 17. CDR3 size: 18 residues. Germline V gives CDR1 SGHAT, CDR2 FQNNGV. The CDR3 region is CASRQGRRSTSSTDTQYF. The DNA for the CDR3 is TGTGCCAGTCGACAGGGGCGACGGAGCACTTCTAGCACAGATACGCAGTATTTT.

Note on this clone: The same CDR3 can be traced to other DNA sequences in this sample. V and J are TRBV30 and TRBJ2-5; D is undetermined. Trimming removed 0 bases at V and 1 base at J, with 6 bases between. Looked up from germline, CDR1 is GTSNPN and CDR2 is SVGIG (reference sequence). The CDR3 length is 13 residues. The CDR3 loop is CAWSVAFQETQYF. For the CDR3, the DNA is TGTGCCTGGAGTGTAGCTTTCCAAGAGACCCAGTACTTC.

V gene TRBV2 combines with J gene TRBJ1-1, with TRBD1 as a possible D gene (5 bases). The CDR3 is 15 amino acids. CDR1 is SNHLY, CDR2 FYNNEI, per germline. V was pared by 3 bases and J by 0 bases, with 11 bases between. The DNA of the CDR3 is TGTGCCAGCAGTGATTGGGGGGTCATGAACACTGAAGCTTTCTTT. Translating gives CASSDWGVMNTEAFF. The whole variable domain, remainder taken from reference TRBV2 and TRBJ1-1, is EPEVTQTPSHQVTQMGQEVILRCVPISNHLYFYWYRQILGQKVEFLVSFYNNEISEKSEIFDDQFSVERPDGSNFTLKIRSTKLEDSAMYFCASSDWGVMNTEAFFGQGTRLTVV.

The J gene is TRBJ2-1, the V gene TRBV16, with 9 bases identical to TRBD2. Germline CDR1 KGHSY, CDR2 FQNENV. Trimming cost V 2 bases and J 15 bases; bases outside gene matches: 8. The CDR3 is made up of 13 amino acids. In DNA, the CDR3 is TGTGCCAGCAGCCAACGGGCGGGGGGGCCACCGTTCTTC. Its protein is CASSQRAGGPPFF.

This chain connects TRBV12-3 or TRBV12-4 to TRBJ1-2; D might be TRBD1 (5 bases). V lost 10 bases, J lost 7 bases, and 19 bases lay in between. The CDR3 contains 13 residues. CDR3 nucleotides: TGTGCCACCCGATGGGGTACCGGGGGTGGCTACACCTTC. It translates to CATRWGTGGGYTF.